The rows below give T cell receptor beta chains drawn from one sample of a study of blood T cell repertoires in COVID-19. TCRdb's table, derived via immunoSEQ multiplex PCR, lists solely in-frame clones and lacks some. The repertoire holds about 350,000 clones, with about 93% as singletons. Sequenced material: peripheral blood. The receptor source for this set is a young woman who had recovered from COVID-19. Each CDR3 is given with its conserved first and last residue. D genes are given only for firm matches. Clone size is shown for a subset of rows, as once, few, many or a class of expanded clone.

NA	TRBV7-2	NA	TRBJ1-1	CASSPLGGNTEAFF	TGTGCCAGCAGCCCACTCGGAGGGAACACTGAAGCTTTCTTT
NA	TRBV9	NA	TRBJ2-1	CASSVGRSSYNEQFF	TGTGCCAGCAGCGTAGGGCGGAGCTCCTACAATGAGCAGTTCTTC
TRBD1	TRBV4-1	NA	TRBJ1-2	CASSQTIQGAQGYTF	TGCGCCAGCAGCCAAACTATACAGGGGGCGCAGGGCTACACCTTC
TRBD2	TRBV27	NA	TRBJ2-3	CASSLEGLAGSTSTDTQYF	TGTGCCAGCAGTTTAGAAGGACTAGCGGGATCCACTAGCACAGATACGCAGTATTTT
TRBD2	TRBV4-3	few	TRBJ2-1	CASSQERTSGYNEQFF	TGCGCCAGCAGCCAAGAAAGGACTAGCGGCTACAATGAGCAGTTCTTC
TRBD2	TRBV7-2	NA	TRBJ2-1	CASSLASGRFNEQFF	TGTGCCAGCAGCTTAGCTAGCGGGAGGTTCAATGAGCAGTTCTTC
NA	TRBV30	NA	TRBJ2-1	CAWMEDVGNEQFF	TGTGCCTGGATGGAGGACGTCGGCAATGAGCAGTTCTTC
NA	TRBV11-3	NA	TRBJ2-3	CASSRAFADTQYF	TGTGCCAGCAGCAGAGCCTTCGCAGATACGCAGTATTTT
TRBD1	TRBV5-1	NA	TRBJ2-1	CASSFVGTGPNEQFF	TGCGCCAGCAGCTTTGTCGGGACAGGTCCCAATGAGCAGTTCTTC
TRBD2	TRBV7-2	NA	TRBJ2-4	CASSLLLAGGLAKNIQYF	TGTGCCAGCAGCTTATTGCTAGCGGGAGGCCTAGCCAAAAACATTCAGTACTTC
TRBD1	TRBV19	NA	TRBJ1-4	CATHPGTGVKKLFF	TGTGCCACCCACCCTGGGACAGGGGTAAAAAAACTGTTTTTT
TRBD1	TRBV4-3	NA	TRBJ1-2	CASSHSGTGNYGYTF	TGCGCCAGCAGCCATTCCGGGACAGGGAACTATGGCTACACCTTC
NA	TRBV6-6	NA	TRBJ2-1	CASSPLEADEGEQFF	TGTGCCAGCAGTCCGCTAGAAGCGGATGAGGGTGAGCAGTTCTTC
NA	TRBV6-5	NA	TRBJ1-1	CASSYSDGVLAAFF	TGTGCCAGCAGTTACTCGGACGGGGTGCTGGCAGCTTTCTTT
TRBD1	TRBV19	NA	TRBJ2-2	CASRFGSGQGSPGELFF	TGTGCCAGTAGATTTGGATCCGGACAGGGTAGCCCCGGGGAGCTGTTTTTT
NA	TRBV6-2/TRBV6-3	NA	TRBJ2-2	CASSLDPSRPNTGELFF	TGTGCCAGCAGTCTCGACCCCTCGCGGCCAAACACCGGGGAGCTGTTTTTT